This T cell receptor (beta chain) was identified in a study of identical twins. The CDR3 runs to 13 residues. In germline, CDR1 is DFQATT, CDR2 SNEGSKA (reference sequence). The V segment lost 0 bases and the J segment 7 bases; nucleotides outside the gene matches: 3. Each cDNA held unique molecular identifiers, and template switching gave it a universal primer site. TCRdb reprocessed the 5' RACE reads via MiXCR and lists one record per CDR3 protein. This table holds fewer than 500,000 distinct CDR3 sequences, 20% to 25% found once. This sample also appeared in a second study, on T cells expressing NK-cell markers. That work adds: Among CD8+ T cells from over 5 donors, dominant NKG2C+ clonotypes accounted for about 1.0-7.0%. One observes that, in a handful of donors, these clonotypes were also the leading ones within the CD3+CD56-NKG2C+ fraction.

The clonotype comes from a woman between 18 and 29 years old in good health. Sequencing input: CD4+ T cells sorted from blood. The chain employs TRBV20-1 and TRBJ2-7, with 10 positions matching TRBD2. DNA for the CDR3: TGCAGTGCTAGAGAGGGACTAGCGCGAGAGCAGTACTTC. It yields the protein CSAREGLAREQYF.